This T cell receptor (beta chain) was obtained from a study of cytomegalovirus exposure and HLA in healthy donors. Study-wide context: Researchers found that more than 70% of over 350 genotyped donors fell within the Caucasian-associated ancestry cluster. General observations from the study: In an earlier analysis, about 87% or about 30%: the productive usage of most TCR beta V segments.

A multiplex PCR was run with 60 Vbeta primers and 13 Jbeta primers. Sequencing used immunoSEQ multiplex PCR; TCRdb keeps in-frame clones, though not all of them. Among 85,000 to 100,000 clones, roughly 75% were seen once, and the ten largest hold approximately 0.83%. Trimming at V came to 7 bases and at J to 5 bases, leaving 13 bases not matched to a gene. This CDR3 has 15 amino acids. From germline, CDR1 is MNHNS and CDR2 SASEGT. This clone was seen once. No antigen is known for it. The sequenced sample was PBMCs. The gene calls are TRBV6-1 and TRBJ2-7, with 8 bases that match TRBD1. This TCR was sampled from a woman aged 60-70 years in good health and CMV-seronegative. As DNA, the CDR3 is TGTGCCAGCACCCCCGTGGGGCAGGGGGCTAACGAGCAGTACTTC. It is translated as CASTPVGQGANEQYF.